This T cell receptor beta chain originates from a study of blood T cell repertoires in COVID-19. Study at large: T cells, B-cell-depleted T cells, or PBMCs provided the cDNA or gDNA that served as material.

The table came from immunoSEQ multiplex PCR; TCRdb's copy has only in-frame clones and leaves some out. The table records about 360,000 clones, about 88% of them present only once. The CDR3 is 15 residues long. The V gene's germline CDR1 is KGHDR and CDR2 SFDVKD. Trimming took off 3 bases at V and 5 bases at J, with 15 bases between the two ends. The source is a woman between 55 and 75 years old with COVID-19, enrolled during active disease. The chain combines TRBV24-1 with TRBJ2-5; a possible D gene is TRBD2 (6 bases). The sample consisted of peripheral blood. The CDR3 DNA is TGTGCCACCAGTGATCCCCGGACGGGAGCGGAGACCCAGTACTTC. This sequence encodes CATSDPRTGAETQYF.